These 15 T cell receptor beta chains originate from one sample sequenced in a study of response to subunit inactivated influenza vaccine listed by TCRdb under 2018. Libraries came from RT-PCR. The sequencer listed for this sample is Illumina HiSeq 2500. The raw public data were reprocessed by TCRdb itself: fastp quality trimming at Q25, MiXCR clonotype calling, in-frame beta chains only. All rows with the same CDR3 protein become a single entry with the most common DNA and genes. This sample has 450,000 to 700,000 distinct CDR3 sequences in its table, and approximately 15% of those were observed once. Jointly, the top ten make up around 10% of the sample. This specimen consisted of PBMCs from blood, obtained about 11 days after vaccination. These receptors all stem from a man in his fifties or sixties who received an inactivated influenza vaccine. Donor details come from another sample of the same person, matched by shared clones.

The rearrangement links TRBV21-1 to TRBJ2-5; the DNA was not compared with TRBD1, the D call given in the table. TRBV21-1 is labeled a pseudogene. The CDR3 length is 15 residues. The CDR3 DNA follows: TGTGCCAGCATCCCCGGATCGGACAGAAAAGAGACCCAGTACTTC. This translates into CASIPGSDRKETQYF.

The rearrangement joins TRBV7-2 to TRBJ1-2; D remains ambiguous. CDR3 size: 14 residues. CDR1 is SGHTA, CDR2 FQGNSA, per germline. The ends were cut back, 1 base at V and 1 base at J, with 7 bases in the middle. The CDR3 sequence: CASSLGRINYGYTF. As DNA, the CDR3 is TGTGCCAGCAGCTTAGGGCGGATTAACTATGGCTACACCTTC.

Only a few counts were recorded for this clonotype. V gene TRBV9 combines with J gene TRBJ2-3; D is possibly TRBD1 (5 bases). Trimming cost V 0 bases and J 7 bases, with 9 bases left between them. Germline V gene lookup returns CDR1 SGDLS and CDR2 YYNGEE. CDR3 length: 13 residues. The CDR3 nucleotides read TGTGCCAGCAGCGTAGGGACACAAAATACGCAGTATTTT. Translated: CASSVGTQNTQYF. Using reference TRBV9 and TRBJ2-3 for the parts outside the CDR3, the full variable domain is DSGVTQTPKHLITATGQRVTLRCSPRSGDLSVYWYQQSLDQGLQFLIQYYNGEERAKGNILERFSAQQFPDLHSELNLSSLELGDSALYFCASSVGTQNTQYFGPGTRLTVL.

This clonotype appeared many times. This chain links TRBV6-1 with TRBJ2-2; D remains ambiguous. Per the germline V gene, CDR1 is MNHNS and CDR2 is SASEGT. The V end was cut by 2 bases, the J end by 4 bases, with 8 bases between. The CDR3 consists of 14 residues. CDR3: CASSERAGTGELFF. CDR3 nucleotides: TGTGCCAGCAGTGAAAGGGCAGGCACCGGGGAGCTGTTTTTT.

This clonotype was counted a few times. CDR3: CASGTQPNEKLFF. The DNA of the CDR3 is TGTGCCAGCGGAACTCAACCTAATGAAAAACTGTTTTTT. V usage is TRBV7-9 and J usage is TRBJ1-4; D is ambiguous. The CDR3 sequence is 13 residues long. The V and J ends lost 8 bases and 3 bases respectively, with 10 bases between them. From germline, CDR1 is SEHNR and CDR2 FQNEAQ (reference sequence).

This clonotype was counted ten times or more. V gene TRBV28 combines with J gene TRBJ2-1, with 8 nucleotides matching TRBD1. CDR3 length: 16 amino acids. Germline trimming cut 6 bases from V and 0 bases from J; bases unmatched to any gene: 7. Germline V gene lookup returns CDR1 MDHEN and CDR2 SYDVKM. The CDR3 sequence: CASSSTGASSYNEQFF. The DNA for the CDR3 is TGTGCCAGCAGCTCGACAGGGGCCAGCTCCTACAATGAGCAGTTCTTC.

The CDR3, as DNA: TGTGCCAGCATGCGGGAGGAGGCGTACAATGAGCAGTTCTTC. Translation: CASMREEAYNEQFF. The chain recombines TRBV28 with TRBJ2-1; 8 bases are a match to TRBD2. V was pared by 7 bases and J by 4 bases, with 6 bases of the junction left unmatched. From germline, CDR1 is MDHEN and CDR2 SYDVKM. The CDR3 is made up of 14 amino acids.

There are a few counts of this clonotype. The gene calls are TRBV5-1 and TRBJ2-3, with D possibly TRBD1 on 6 matching bases. The CDR3 length is 16 residues. The germline V gene has CDR1 SGHRS and CDR2 YFSETQ. Trimming shortened V by 4 bases and J by 1 base, and 16 bases separated the two germline ends. CDR3 amino acids: CASSTTGNHGTDTQYF. CDR3 nucleotides: TGCGCCAGCAGCACTACAGGGAACCATGGCACAGATACGCAGTATTTT.

This clonotype showed up just a few times. The chain has TRBV20-1 and TRBJ1-5; the D is unclear. CDR3 size: 14 residues. Trimming pared 3 bases from V and 0 bases from J, leaving 9 bases between. CDR1 is DFQATT, CDR2 SNEGSKA, per germline (reference sequence). In DNA, the CDR3 is TGCAGTGCTAGTCCCTCAGATAGCAATCAGCCCCAGCATTTT. Amino acid sequence: CSASPSDSNQPQHF.

The rearrangement uses TRBV7-6 and TRBJ2-7; 9 bases match TRBD2. The CDR3 has 13 residues. The germline V gene encodes CDR1 SGHVS and CDR2 FNYEAQ. The junction had 7 bases not matched to a gene; V was cut back by 5 bases and J by 8 bases. CDR3 sequence: CASSRTSVLKQYF. The CDR3 nucleotides read TGTGCCAGCAGCAGGACTAGCGTCTTGAAGCAGTACTTC.

This clonotype occurred a few times. The J gene is TRBJ2-1, the V gene TRBV7-9, with a possible D match to TRBD1 (5 bases). Trimming took 11 bases from V and 0 from J, leaving 11 bases between them. The CDR3 spans 13 residues. Germline V gene data show CDR1 as SEHNR and CDR2 as FQNEAQ (reference sequence). The DNA of the CDR3 is TGTGCCTTAGCAGGGCGCTCCTACAATGAGCAGTTCTTC. Protein sequence: CALAGRSYNEQFF.

The chain joins TRBV15 to TRBJ2-7; D unclear. Germline assignment: CDR1 LNHNV and CDR2 YYDKDF (reference sequence). The CDR3 runs 15 residues. V lost 0 bases to trimming and J lost 0 bases, with 9 bases between them. CDR3 region: CATSRDRKSSYEQYF. The CDR3 region has the DNA TGTGCCACCAGCAGAGATCGCAAGAGCTCCTACGAGCAGTACTTC.

Ten or more counts support this clonotype. The chain recombines TRBV20-1 with TRBJ2-2; no definite D call. Germline V CDR1 and CDR2: DFQATT, SNEGSKA (reference sequence). Trimming left V 0 bases short and J 0 bases short, with 14 bases between. The CDR3 runs to 17 residues. The CDR3 region has the DNA TGCAGTGCTAGAGATACAAGGAGACTCGCGAACACCGGGGAGCTGTTTTTT. Its translation: CSARDTRRLANTGELFF.

The chain combines TRBV12-3 or TRBV12-4 with TRBJ2-2; 9 bases fit TRBD2. The CDR3 extends over 14 amino acids. V lost 6 bases to trimming and J lost 9 bases; unmatched junction nucleotides: 8. CDR3 sequence reads: CASRVAGVLWELFF. The CDR3 coding sequence is TGTGCCAGCAGAGTAGCGGGAGTCTTGTGGGAGCTGTTTTTT.

The chain uses TRBV6-1 and TRBJ2-2; TRBD2 matches 8 bases. J lost 6 bases, V lost 8 bases, and 5 bases had no gene match. There are 13 residues in the CDR3. Germline values: CDR1 MNHNS, CDR2 SASEGT. The CDR3 loop is CASGLARPGELFF. CDR3 DNA: TGTGCCAGCGGACTAGCTAGACCCGGGGAGCTGTTTTTT.